The 23 T cell receptor beta chains below were found in one sample sequenced in a study of blood T cell repertoires in COVID-19. The protocol was immunoSEQ multiplex PCR, while the TCRdb copy is restricted to in-frame clones and leaves out a portion. This table has about 140,000 clones, 84% appearing once. Sequencing was done on a sample of peripheral blood. The receptors stem from a man aged 25 to 45 with COVID-19, enrolled during active disease.

This chain connects TRBV19 to TRBJ2-7; D might be TRBD2 (5 bases). Looked up from germline, CDR1 is LNHDA and CDR2 is SQIVND (reference sequence). Between the trimmed V and J ends, which lost 4 bases and 9 bases, there was a span of 22 bases. The CDR3 loop spans 15 amino acids. CDR3: CASSRAEGQIGRQYF. In DNA form, the CDR3 reads TGTGCCAGTAGTAGGGCTGAGGGCCAAATAGGCCGGCAGTACTTC.

The chain combines TRBV9 with TRBJ2-7; TRBD2 is a possible D gene (6 bases). Looked up from germline, CDR1 is SGDLS and CDR2 is YYNGEE. The CDR3 runs to 16 residues. The ends were cut back, 0 bases at V and 0 bases at J, with 13 bases in the middle. The chain's CDR3 is CASSVGASVDSYEQYF. The CDR3 DNA follows: TGTGCCAGCAGCGTAGGGGCTAGCGTGGACTCCTACGAGCAGTACTTC.

The chain uses TRBV18 and TRBJ2-3; 14 nucleotides agree with TRBD2. Germline V gene lookup returns CDR1 KGHSH and CDR2 LQKENI. The CDR3 extends over 19 amino acids. V lost 2 bases, J lost 8 bases, and 15 bases stayed unmatched. For the CDR3, the DNA is TGTGCCAGCTCACCAGTCAGGGATAGGACTAGCGGGAGGTCAGGTACGCAGTATTTT. It specifies CASSPVRDRTSGRSGTQYF.

With respect to this clone: The junction shows a germline mismatch at one end, possibly a read error. The V gene is TRBV25-1, the J gene TRBJ2-5; the match to TRBD2 covers 9 bases. Germline V gene sequence: CDR1 MGHDK, CDR2 SYGVNS. CDR3 length: 13 amino acids. The CDR3 region is CASSEYGGTSPNF. The CDR3 bases are TGTGCCAGCAGTGAATACGGCGGGACTAGCCCTAACTTC. Drawing the rest from reference TRBV25-1 and TRBJ2-5, the complete variable domain is EADIYQTPRYLVIGTGKKITLECSQTMGHDKMYWYQQDPGMELHLIHYSYGVNSTEKGDLSSESTVSRIRTEHFPLTLESARPSHTSQYLCASSEYGGTSPNFGPGTRLLVL.

The J gene is TRBJ1-1, the V gene TRBV7-3; TRBD1 is a possible D gene (5 bases). With 5 bases removed from V and 4 bases from J, the gap between germline ends came to 17 bases. This CDR3 region has 15 residues. The germline gives CDR1 SGHTA, CDR2 FQGTGA. The CDR3 reads CASSPTGVPGTEAFF. CDR3 in DNA: TGTGCCAGCAGCCCGACGGGGGTCCCGGGCACTGAAGCTTTCTTT.

The V and J genes are TRBV29-1 and TRBJ2-2, with 9 bases identical to TRBD2. Germline CDR1 and CDR2: SQVTM and ANQGSEA. The V segment lost 7 bases and the J segment 4 bases; nucleotides outside the gene matches: 4. The CDR3 has 13 amino acids. Here the CDR3 DNA reads TGCAGCGCCGGAGCGGGAGGCACCGGGGAGCTGTTTTTT. It yields the protein CSAGAGGTGELFF.

This clone was detected only once. V gene TRBV11-3 combines with J gene TRBJ2-7; TRBD2 might be the D (6 bases). V was clipped by 0 bases and J by 7 bases, with 19 bases between them. CDR1 and CDR2 (germline): SGHNT, YENEEA. The CDR3 has 16 residues. This CDR3 reads CASSLDWQGRDWEQYF. The CDR3 DNA sequence: TGTGCCAGCAGCTTAGATTGGCAGGGTCGGGACTGGGAGCAGTACTTC.

This chain links TRBV6-2 or TRBV6-3 with TRBJ1-2; D is perhaps TRBD1 (5 bases). CDR3 length equals 15 residues. Trimming removed 5 bases at V and 2 bases at J, with 15 bases between. In germline, CDR1 is MNHEY, CDR2 SVGEGT. The CDR3 region has the DNA TGTGCCAGCAGTCCACGGGGGGGACGGAACTATGGCTACACCTTC. Encoded protein: CASSPRGGRNYGYTF.

The genes are TRBV28 and TRBJ1-3, with TRBD1 matching 7 bases. Germline CDR1 is MDHEN and CDR2 is SYDVKM. Losses at the gene ends were 3 bases for V and 5 bases for J; bases not matched to a gene: 4. The CDR3 runs 14 residues. The DNA for the CDR3 is TGTGCCAGCAGTTTTAGAGGGGGCCGAAACACCATATATTTT. It encodes CASSFRGGRNTIYF. The full variable domain, in which reference TRBV28 and TRBJ1-3 provide the parts outside the CDR3, is DVKVTQSSRYLVKRTGEKVFLECVQDMDHENMFWYRQDPGLGLRLIYFSYDVKMKEKGDIPEGYSVSREKKERFSLILESASTNQTSMYLCASSFRGGRNTIYFGEGSWLTVV.

The chain couples TRBV3-1 (or the pseudogene TRBV3-2) to TRBJ2-5; D might be TRBD2 (5 bases). Germline V gene lookup returns CDR1 LGHDT and CDR2 YNNKEL (reference sequence). V lost 4 bases, J lost 2 bases, and 11 bases lay in between. CDR3 length: 14 residues. CDR3 protein: CASSLERIQETQYF. The CDR3 region has the DNA TGTGCCAGCAGCCTCGAGCGGATTCAAGAGACCCAGTACTTC.

The chain joins TRBV4-1 to TRBJ1-1; no reliable D call. The V and J ends lost 4 bases and 1 base respectively, with 10 bases between them. Germline-derived CDR1 and CDR2 are MGHRA and YSYEKL. The CDR3 has 14 residues. CDR3 residues: CASSREPTNTEAFF. CDR3 bases: TGCGCCAGCAGCCGGGAGCCCACGAACACTGAAGCTTTCTTT.

The rearrangement joins TRBV10-3 to TRBJ2-7, with TRBD1 matching over 9 bases. The CDR3 extends over 15 amino acids. Germline lookup yields CDR1 ENHRY and CDR2 SYGVKD. Unmatched junction bases numbered 6, after V lost 4 bases and J lost 2 bases. The CDR3 DNA reads as TGTGCCATCAGTGGTCGGACAGGGGCTCCCTACGAGCAGTACTTC. Translating gives CAISGRTGAPYEQYF.

CDR3: CASRHPGLYEQYF. The CDR3 DNA reads TGTGCCAGCAGGCATCCTGGGCTCTACGAGCAGTACTTC. J is TRBJ2-7 and V is TRBV11-2, with no clear D. Germline CDR1 SGHAT, CDR2 FQNNGV. V dropped 6 bases and J dropped 3 bases, with 12 bases sitting between them. The CDR3 extends over 13 amino acids.

The chain employs TRBV29-1 and TRBJ1-5; 7 bases fit TRBD1. The CDR3 runs to 13 residues. After removal of 6 bases from V and 4 bases from J, the junction contained 6 bases not matched to a gene. Germline assignment: CDR1 SQVTM and CDR2 ANQGSEA. For the CDR3, the DNA is TGCAGCGTAAAAGGGACAGTAAATCAGCCCCAGCATTTT. As protein: CSVKGTVNQPQHF.

V and J are TRBV7-3 and TRBJ2-2; 11 nucleotides line up with TRBD1. This CDR3 contains 18 residues. Germline trimming cut 3 bases from V and 5 bases from J; bases unmatched to any gene: 11. Germline V lookup: CDR1 SGHTA, CDR2 FQGTGA. CDR3 sequence: CASSLNARGTGGTGELFF. The DNA of the CDR3 is TGTGCCAGCAGCTTGAACGCAAGAGGGACAGGGGGGACCGGGGAGCTGTTTTTT.

The chain combines TRBV19 with TRBJ2-5, with 8 positions matching TRBD1. With V trimmed by 8 bases and J by 2 bases, 7 bases remained unmatched. This CDR3 region has 14 residues. The germline V gene encodes CDR1 LNHDA and CDR2 SQIVND (reference sequence). The CDR3 spells CASGAGTGQETQYF. The CDR3, as DNA: TGTGCCAGTGGCGCCGGGACAGGACAAGAGACCCAGTACTTC.

This clone was observed a single time. The chain has TRBV24-1 and TRBJ1-1; D call uncertain. CDR1 and CDR2 from the germline V gene are KGHDR and SFDVKD. With 2 bases removed from V and 7 bases from J, the gap between germline ends came to 7 bases. CDR3 length: 12 amino acids. The CDR3 nucleotides read TGTGCCACCAGTGATTATCGGGGTGAAGCTTTCTTT. This sequence encodes CATSDYRGEAFF.

This sequence joins TRBV29-1 and TRBJ2-7; a possible D gene is TRBD2 (7 bases). This CDR3 contains 14 residues. Germline CDR1 is SQVTM and CDR2 is ANQGSEA. V lost 3 bases, J lost 3 bases, and 15 bases lay in between. CDR3 bases: TGCAGCGTTGAGAGTTCGGGGGGCTACTACGAGCAGTACTTC. The encoded protein is CSVESSGGYYEQYF.

The chain recombines TRBV5-4 with TRBJ2-2; possible D gene TRBD2, 6 bases. Trimming removed 9 bases from V and 6 bases from J, with 15 bases in between. Looked up from germline, CDR1 is SGHNT and CDR2 is YYREEE (reference sequence). This CDR3 contains 13 residues. The CDR3 coding sequence is TGTGCCATGGAACGGGAGAGACCCGGGGAGCTGTTTTTT. It codes for CAMERERPGELFF.

This chain uses TRBV11-2 with TRBJ2-5; a possible D gene is TRBD1 (6 bases). V gave up 0 bases and J gave up 7 bases, with 15 bases separating them. Germline CDR1 is SGHAT and CDR2 is FQNNGV. This CDR3 has 15 amino acids. CDR3 loop: CASSLDPTGTATQYF. CDR3 DNA sequence: TGTGCCAGCAGCTTAGATCCCACAGGGACGGCGACCCAGTACTTC.

This chain links TRBV7-2 with TRBJ1-2; TRBD1 might be the D (5 bases). CDR1 SGHTA and CDR2 FQGNSA come from the germline V gene. V dropped 8 bases and J dropped 4 bases, with 17 bases sitting between them. The CDR3 extends over 14 amino acids. In DNA form, the CDR3 reads TGTGCCAGCGCTTCGAATCAGGGCGTCTATGGCTACACCTTC. Residues: CASASNQGVYGYTF.

The rearrangement uses TRBV6-5 and TRBJ1-2; no firm D call. This CDR3 spans 14 amino acids. Germline V gives CDR1 MNHEY, CDR2 SVGAGI. V dropped 8 bases and J dropped 8 bases, with 21 bases sitting between them. DNA of the CDR3: TGTGCCAGCGCCAGTCTAGGCCGATTCCAGGGCTACACCTTC. It specifies CASASLGRFQGYTF.

The rearrangement uses TRBV30 and TRBJ2-5, with D perhaps matching TRBD2 (6 bases). The CDR3 is 15 residues long. Germline V gene lookup returns CDR1 GTSNPN and CDR2 SVGIG (reference sequence). V was shortened by 2 bases and J by 1 base, with 14 bases between the two germline ends. The CDR3 coding sequence is TGTGCCTGGAGTAGGGGCGGGACTTTCCAAGAGACCCAGTACTTC. Protein sequence: CAWSRGGTFQETQYF.